This is a list of T cell receptor beta chains from one sample in a study of blood T cell repertoires in COVID-19. Sequencing was performed with immunoSEQ multiplex PCR; in TCRdb, only in-frame clones are kept and a portion is missing. The profile shows roughly 170,000 clones, 70% to 80% of them singletons. Sequencing used peripheral blood. The source is a woman aged 55-69 years with COVID-19, enrolled during active disease. CDR3s include the opening cysteine and the closing phenylalanine or tryptophan. A D gene is named only where the DNA matches it firmly. Expanded clones get a size class; other rows say once, few or many, or leave the size out.

clone size	D gene	V gene	CDR3 length	J gene	CDR3 protein	CDR3 DNA
once	TRBD1	TRBV9	14	TRBJ2-7	CASSVGGQGGEQYF	TGTGCCAGCAGCGTAGGTGGACAGGGAGGCGAGCAGTACTTC
-	TRBD1	TRBV28	15	TRBJ1-1	CASSVTGQGDTEAFF	TGTGCCAGCAGTGTAACCGGACAGGGGGACACTGAAGCTTTCTTT
-	-	TRBV18	13	TRBJ2-5	CASSWGVQETQYF	TGTGCCAGCTCATGGGGGGTCCAGGAGACCCAGTACTTC
-	TRBD2	TRBV10-3	17	TRBJ2-1	CAISELSLAGGRYEQFF	TGTGCCATCAGTGAGCTCTCACTAGCGGGAGGGCGATATGAGCAGTTCTTC
many	-	TRBV15	13	TRBJ1-6	CATSRGRPSPLHF	TGTGCCACCAGCAGAGGCAGGCCTTCACCCCTCCACTTT
-	-	TRBV10-3	11	TRBJ2-7	CAISDFSEQYF	TGTGCCATCAGTGACTTTAGCGAGCAGTACTTC
once	-	TRBV6-1	16	TRBJ2-1	CASSEAFMSSYNEQFF	TGTGCCAGCAGTGAAGCGTTCATGAGCTCCTACAATGAGCAGTTCTTC
-	-	TRBV7-2	15	TRBJ2-2	CASSLGGVVTGELFF	TGTGCCAGCAGCTTAGGAGGTGTTGTCACCGGGGAGCTGTTTTTT
-	-	TRBV7-7	16	TRBJ2-2	CASSLGFGSGTGELFF	TGTGCTAGCAGCTTAGGGTTTGGATCGGGGACCGGGGAGCTGTTTTTT
few	-	TRBV2	12	TRBJ2-3	CASSISTDTQYF	TGTGCCAGCAGTATCTCCACAGATACGCAGTATTTT
-	-	TRBV4-2	18	TRBJ1-2	CASSQPTGTNPGGYGYTF	TGTGCCAGCAGCCAACCGACCGGGACAAACCCCGGCGGCTATGGCTACACCTTC
-	-	TRBV4-2	13	TRBJ1-4	CASSQVRDEKLFF	TGTGCCAGCAGCCAAGTCCGAGATGAAAAACTGTTTTTT
-	-	TRBV6-5	13	TRBJ2-1	CASSYDMNNEQFF	TGTGCCAGCAGTTACGACATGAACAATGAGCAGTTCTTC
few	TRBD1	TRBV7-2	14	TRBJ2-2	CASSVDRGAGELFF	TGTGCCAGCAGCGTCGACAGGGGCGCCGGGGAGCTGTTTTTT
once	TRBD1	TRBV5-1	14	TRBJ2-4	CASSLTGAKNIQYF	TGCGCCAGCAGTTTGACAGGGGCCAAAAACATTCAGTACTTC
few	TRBD1	TRBV7-3	13	TRBJ2-1	CASSVDRGGEQFF	TGTGCCAGCAGCGTGGACAGGGGCGGTGAGCAGTTCTTC
-	-	TRBV7-2	16	TRBJ2-2	CASSHGPTGIAGELFF	TGTGCCAGCAGCCACGGACCCACAGGTATCGCCGGGGAGCTGTTTTTT
-	-	TRBV3-1/TRBV3-2	13	TRBJ1-6	CASSRDTYSPLHF	TGTGCCAGCAGCCGGGACACTTATTCACCCCTCCACTTT
-	TRBD2	TRBV5-6	16	TRBJ2-7	CASSTLSSGSGYEQYF	TGTGCCAGCAGCACCTTATCTAGCGGGAGTGGATACGAGCAGTACTTC
once	TRBD2	TRBV6-6	13	TRBJ2-5	CASSYGGRGTQYF	TGTGCCAGCAGTTACGGGGGGAGGGGGACCCAGTACTTC
-	TRBD1	TRBV30	16	TRBJ1-5	CAWSAGTGFSNQPQHF	TGTGCCTGGAGCGCCGGGACAGGATTTAGCAATCAGCCCCAGCATTTT
-	TRBD2	TRBV5-1	17	TRBJ2-3	CASSPGLAGALTDTQYF	TGCGCCAGCAGCCCCGGACTAGCGGGGGCTCTCACAGATACGCAGTATTTT
-	TRBD2	TRBV18	19	TRBJ2-2	CASSPLSRLAGKNTGELFF	TGTGCCAGCTCACCACTAAGCAGACTAGCGGGGAAGAACACCGGGGAGCTGTTTTTT
once	TRBD1	TRBV7-2	14	TRBJ1-6	CASRLDRARSPLHF	TGTGCCAGCAGGCTAGACAGGGCTCGATCACCCCTCCACTTT
-	TRBD1	TRBV29-1	15	TRBJ2-2	CSVPSGTGGSSELFF	TGCAGCGTGCCCTCGGGGACAGGGGGCAGCTCGGAGCTGTTTTTT
-	-	TRBV5-4	13	TRBJ2-7	CASSAGQYYEQYF	TGTGCCAGCAGCGCCGGACAGTACTACGAGCAGTACTTC
-	-	TRBV9	14	TRBJ1-2	CASSVYGGNYGYTF	TGTGCCAGCAGCGTATACGGCGGTAACTATGGCTACACCTTC
-	-	TRBV28	13	TRBJ1-2	CASTQPVLYGYTF	TGTGCCAGCACCCAACCGGTCCTCTATGGCTACACCTTC
once	-	TRBV6-5	14	TRBJ1-6	CASSPSRLNSPLHF	TGTGCCAGCAGTCCTTCCCGACTTAATTCACCCCTCCACTTT
-	TRBD1	TRBV5-4	14	TRBJ1-2	CASSPKGQPYGYTF	TGTGCCAGCAGCCCCAAGGGACAGCCCTATGGCTACACCTTC
-	-	TRBV9	16	TRBJ1-2	CASSATTMGGSYGYTF	TGTGCCAGCAGCGCCACGACAATGGGGGGATCCTATGGCTACACCTTC
-	TRBD1	TRBV6-5	13	TRBJ1-4	CASGDRGWEKLFF	TGTGCCAGCGGGGACAGGGGGTGGGAAAAACTGTTTTTT
few	TRBD1	TRBV5-1	14	TRBJ1-1	CASSVQGGNTEAFF	TGCGCCAGCAGCGTGCAGGGGGGTAACACTGAAGCTTTCTTT
few	TRBD1	TRBV28	12	TRBJ2-5	CASSLRGETQYF	TGTGCCAGCAGCCTCAGGGGGGAGACCCAGTACTTC
-	-	TRBV4-1	13	TRBJ1-1	CASSPQGATEAFF	TGCGCCAGCAGCCCACAGGGTGCTACTGAAGCTTTCTTT
once	-	TRBV6-5	14	TRBJ1-5	CASSPDSFNQPQHF	TGTGCCAGCAGCCCCGACAGCTTCAATCAGCCCCAGCATTTT
-	TRBD2	TRBV7-8	17	TRBJ2-5	CASSYLAGWEKQETQYF	TGTGCCAGCAGCTATCTAGCGGGATGGGAGAAGCAAGAGACCCAGTACTTC
-	-	TRBV29-1	14	TRBJ1-1	CSVGARRMGTEAFF	TGCAGCGTTGGGGCCCGCCGCATGGGCACTGAAGCTTTCTTT
-	TRBD1	TRBV2	14	TRBJ1-2	CASSRDRGIYGYTF	TGTGCCAGCAGTCGGGACAGGGGGATCTATGGCTACACCTTC
-	-	TRBV2	11	TRBJ1-2	CASSTDYGYTF	TGTGCCAGCAGCACAGATTATGGCTACACCTTC
-	TRBD1	TRBV6-2/TRBV6-3	14	TRBJ1-5	CASSNPGGGQPQHF	TGTGCCAGCAGTAATCCAGGGGGAGGTCAGCCCCAGCATTTT
-	TRBD1	TRBV28	15	TRBJ1-1	CASSMTGQGHTEAFF	TGTGCCAGCAGTATGACAGGGCAGGGTCACACTGAAGCTTTCTTT
many	TRBD2	TRBV29-1	14	TRBJ2-5	CSVRTSGSRETQYF	TGCAGCGTCCGGACTAGCGGGAGTCGCGAGACCCAGTACTTC
-	-	TRBV5-1	12	TRBJ2-5	CASSYSEETQYF	TGCGCCAGCAGTTATTCCGAAGAGACCCAGTACTTC
-	-	TRBV11-2	11	TRBJ1-3	CASSLYAGIYF	TGTGCCAGCAGCTTATATGCAGGAATATATTTT
-	-	TRBV3-1/TRBV3-2	15	TRBJ2-5	CASSQGASEEETQYF	TGTGCCAGCAGCCAAGGTGCTTCGGAGGAAGAGACCCAGTACTTC
once	TRBD2	TRBV6-4	16	TRBJ2-2	CASSSLAGAFAGELFF	TGTGCCAGCAGTTCTTTAGCGGGGGCCTTCGCCGGGGAGCTGTTTTTT
-	-	TRBV5-4	15	TRBJ2-3	CASSPRDGGTDTQYF	TGTGCCAGCAGCCCGCGGGACGGGGGCACAGATACGCAGTATTTT
-	-	TRBV7-9	15	TRBJ1-1	CASSLAGQPNTEAFF	TGTGCCAGCAGCTTAGCCGGACAGCCAAACACTGAAGCTTTCTTT
-	-	TRBV24-1	17	TRBJ2-2	CATSDLPAGVLTGELFF	TGTGCCACCAGTGATTTGCCGGCAGGGGTTCTCACCGGGGAGCTGTTTTTT
-	TRBD2	TRBV27	14	TRBJ2-1	CASSPDLGGNEQFF	TGTGCCAGCAGTCCCGACTTGGGGGGGAATGAGCAGTTCTTC
-	TRBD2	TRBV19	15	TRBJ2-3	CASSLGLAGADTQYF	TGTGCCAGTAGTTTGGGACTAGCGGGAGCAGATACGCAGTATTTT
once	-	TRBV18	15	TRBJ2-6	CASSLTGNGANVLTF	TGTGCCAGCTCGCTTACAGGGAATGGGGCCAACGTCCTGACTTTC
-	-	TRBV3-1/TRBV3-2	15	TRBJ1-2	CASSQDREVIYGYTF	TGTGCCAGCAGCCAAGATCGAGAGGTCATCTATGGCTACACCTTC
few	-	TRBV2	13	TRBJ2-5	CASTLNLGETQYF	TGTGCCAGCACCTTAAATCTGGGCGAGACCCAGTACTTC
many	-	TRBV14	14	TRBJ2-1	CASSPSLAYNEQFF	TGTGCCAGCAGCCCTAGCCTCGCCTACAATGAGCAGTTCTTC
few	-	TRBV25-1	18	TRBJ1-6	CASSDTRGRGSYNSPLHF	TGTGCCAGCAGTGATACAAGGGGAAGGGGCTCCTATAATTCACCCCTCCACTTT
-	-	TRBV11-3	13	TRBJ1-2	CASSLVGVGGYTF	TGTGCCAGCAGCTTAGTAGGGGTGGGTGGCTACACCTTC
few	TRBD2	TRBV3-1/TRBV3-2	17	TRBJ2-5	CASSLTGTSGFQETQYF	TGTGCCAGCAGCCTCACCGGGACTAGCGGCTTCCAAGAGACCCAGTACTTC